The subject of this entry is one TCR beta chain. The sample originates from a study of cytotoxic CD8 clonotypes in ibrutinib-treated CLL. Clones were read by immunoSEQ multiplex PCR, and TCRdb kept only the in-frame ones, dropping some. The sample has around 200,000 clones, 75% to 85% seen once. From germline, CDR1 is MGHRA and CDR2 YSYEKL. The V and J ends lost 0 bases and 4 bases respectively, with 13 bases between them. The CDR3 has 16 residues. V gene TRBV4-1 combines with J gene TRBJ1-3; D is undetermined. The input for sequencing was PBMCs, taken after 12 months of ibrutinib treatment. This TCR was sampled from a human donor with chronic lymphocytic leukemia. The CDR3 nucleotides are TGCGCCAGCAGCCAAGATCGTAGTCCATCCGGAAACACCATATATTTT. It specifies CASSQDRSPSGNTIYF.